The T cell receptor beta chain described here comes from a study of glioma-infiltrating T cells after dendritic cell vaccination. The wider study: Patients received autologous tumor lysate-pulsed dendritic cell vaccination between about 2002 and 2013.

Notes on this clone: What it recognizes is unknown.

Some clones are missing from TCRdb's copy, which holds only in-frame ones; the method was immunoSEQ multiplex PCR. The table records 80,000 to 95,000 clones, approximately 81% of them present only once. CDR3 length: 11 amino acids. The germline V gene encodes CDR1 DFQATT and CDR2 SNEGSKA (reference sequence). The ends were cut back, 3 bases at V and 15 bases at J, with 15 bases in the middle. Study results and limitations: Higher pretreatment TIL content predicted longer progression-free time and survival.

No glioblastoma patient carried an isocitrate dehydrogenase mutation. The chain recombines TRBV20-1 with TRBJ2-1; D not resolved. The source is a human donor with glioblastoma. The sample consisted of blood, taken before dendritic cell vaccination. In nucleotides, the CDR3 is TGCAGTGCTAGTTTCGGGTTGGTGTGGTTCTTC. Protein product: CSASFGLVWFF.